A single sample is the source of the 26 T cell receptor beta chains below, sequenced in a study of cytomegalovirus exposure and HLA in healthy donors. Researchers ran the PCR with 60 Vbeta and 13 Jbeta primers. The protocol was immunoSEQ multiplex PCR, while the TCRdb copy is restricted to in-frame clones and leaves out a portion. The sample yields 37,000 or so clones, roughly 76% seen once. The sequenced sample consisted of PBMCs. The receptors were sampled from a woman between 40 and 50 years old in good health and CMV-seronegative.

The chain carries TRBV18 and TRBJ1-2; 7 nucleotides align to TRBD1. CDR1 and CDR2 (germline): KGHSH, LQKENI. CDR3 length: 13 residues. With V trimmed by 1 base and J by 8 bases, 4 bases remained unmatched. CDR3 coding DNA: TGTGCCAGCTCACCACAGGGGGCGGACGGCTACACCTTC. Protein product: CASSPQGADGYTF.

The chain joins TRBV27 to TRBJ2-1; 11 positions match TRBD2. The CDR3 is 18 residues long. Germline lookup yields CDR1 MNHEY and CDR2 SMNVEV (reference sequence). J gave up 0 bases and V 5 bases, and 9 bases lay outside the gene matches. CDR3 residues: CASSPPGLAVSSYNEQFF. DNA for the CDR3: TGTGCCAGCAGTCCCCCGGGACTAGCGGTGAGCTCCTACAATGAGCAGTTCTTC.

V is TRBV7-8 and J is TRBJ1-1; possible D gene TRBD1, 6 bases. The CDR3 length is 14 residues. The V and J ends lost 1 base and 5 bases respectively, with 11 bases between them. Germline values: CDR1 SGHVS, CDR2 FQNEAQ. The CDR3 region is CASSLGGGGTEAFF. CDR3 sequence (DNA): TGTGCCAGCAGCTTAGGAGGGGGGGGGACTGAAGCTTTCTTT.

The rearrangement joins TRBV19 to TRBJ2-1; 9 nucleotides match TRBD2. The CDR3 extends over 16 amino acids. V shed 8 bases, J shed 7 bases, and the junction held 15 bases outside the gene matches. The germline V gene encodes CDR1 LNHDA and CDR2 SQIVND (reference sequence). The chain's CDR3 is CASHPGSGGLINEQFF. The DNA of the CDR3 is TGTGCCAGTCACCCGGGAAGCGGGGGGTTAATAAATGAGCAGTTCTTC.

This chain joins TRBV25-1 and TRBJ1-5; maybe TRBD1 (6 bases). The V end was cut by 1 base, the J end by 6 bases, with 10 bases between. This CDR3 comprises 14 residues. Germline V gene sequence: CDR1 MGHDK, CDR2 SYGVNS. Written as DNA, the CDR3 is TGTGCCAGCAGTGAATCCACAGGGACTCAGCCCCAGCATTTT. The encoded protein is CASSESTGTQPQHF.

The CDR3 DNA follows: TGTGCCAGTAGTAACAGGGCGTTAGATCAGCCCCAGCATTTT. Its translation: CASSNRALDQPQHF. The chain uses TRBV19 and TRBJ1-5, with D possibly being TRBD1 (6 bases). V was shortened by 4 bases and J by 5 bases, with 12 bases between the two germline ends. The CDR3 sequence is 14 residues long. Looked up from germline, CDR1 is LNHDA and CDR2 is SQIVND (reference sequence).

The chain links TRBV29-1 to TRBJ1-1; TRBD1 agrees at 7 bases. Losses at the gene ends were 3 bases for V and 1 base for J; bases not matched to a gene: 2. Germline V CDR1 and CDR2: SQVTM, ANQGSEA. The CDR3 has 13 amino acids. CDR3 in amino acids: CSVERQGNTEAFF. CDR3 bases: TGCAGCGTTGAGCGACAGGGGAACACTGAAGCTTTCTTT.

V is TRBV10-3 and J is TRBJ2-7; tentatively, D is TRBD2 (6 bases). The germline V gene has CDR1 ENHRY and CDR2 SYGVKD. Trimming pared 7 bases from V and 5 bases from J, leaving 15 bases between. The CDR3 contains 13 residues. The CDR3 DNA is TGTGCCATCAACCGGGCGGGCGGGGACGAGCAGTACTTC. This sequence encodes CAINRAGGDEQYF.

The chain combines TRBV4-2 with TRBJ2-3; no firm D call. Per germline, CDR1 LGHNA and CDR2 YNFKEQ. The CDR3 contains 13 residues. V lost 1 base, J lost 3 bases, and 5 bases lay in between. CDR3 sequence (DNA): TGTGCCAGCAGCCAAGTGGAGACAGATACGCAGTATTTT. This codes for CASSQVETDTQYF.

This clone was seen once. The V and J genes are TRBV7-8 and TRBJ2-3, with D maybe TRBD2 (6 bases). V lost 2 bases, J lost 6 bases, and 9 bases lay in between. Germline assignment: CDR1 SGHVS and CDR2 FQNEAQ. CDR3 length: 13 residues. CDR3 nucleotide sequence: TGTGCCAGCAGCTTAATCGGGGGTGATACGCAGTATTTT. This sequence encodes CASSLIGGDTQYF.

CDR3 protein: CASSQGLQRQKGGGELFF. In DNA, the CDR3 is TGCGCCAGCAGCCAAGGGCTCCAGCGCCAAAAAGGTGGTGGGGAGCTGTTTTTT. The rearrangement uses TRBV4-1 and TRBJ2-2; D gene uncertain. Germline CDR1 MGHRA, CDR2 YSYEKL. V lost 1 base, J lost 8 bases, and 23 bases lay in between. This CDR3 comprises 18 residues.

The chain combines TRBV5-3 with TRBJ2-5, with 9 nucleotides matching TRBD2. TRBV5-3 is identified as an open reading frame with a role that is uncertain. The CDR3 covers 15 residues. The V gene end was trimmed by 1 base and the J gene end by 7 bases; junction bases not matched to a gene: 8. Written as DNA, the CDR3 is TGTGCCAGAAGCTTGTCAGCGGGGGGCCGGGGGACCCAGTACTTC. It specifies CARSLSAGGRGTQYF.

The rearrangement uses TRBV19 and TRBJ1-4, with 8 bases lining up with TRBD1. Per germline, CDR1 LNHDA and CDR2 SQIVND (reference sequence). CDR3 length equals 15 residues. The junction had 6 bases not matched to a gene; V was cut back by 5 bases and J by 4 bases. For the CDR3, the DNA is TGTGCCAGTAGTCCCGGACAGGGCGTTAATGAAAAACTGTTTTTT. It is translated as CASSPGQGVNEKLFF. Filled out from reference TRBV19 and TRBJ1-4, the complete variable domain reads DGGITQSPKYLFRKEGQNVTLSCEQNLNHDAMYWYRQDPGQGLRLIYYSQIVNDFQKGDIAEGYSVSREKKESFPLTVTSAQKNPTAFYLCASSPGQGVNEKLFFGSGTQLSVL.

The chain has TRBV5-6 and TRBJ2-3, with 7 bases fitting TRBD2. The V gene's germline CDR1 is SGHDT and CDR2 YYEEEE. V trimming: 5 bases; J trimming: 3 bases; junction bases outside the gene matches: 3. The CDR3 consists of 13 residues. The CDR3 DNA reads TGTGCCAGCAGGAGCGGGGCTACAGATACGCAGTATTTT. Its translation: CASRSGATDTQYF.

This chain links TRBV6-6 with TRBJ1-5, with D possibly being TRBD1 (5 bases). Trimming pared 6 bases from V and 1 base from J, leaving 16 bases between. Germline lookup yields CDR1 MNHNY and CDR2 SVGAGI (reference sequence). The CDR3 is made up of 16 amino acids. CDR3 in amino acids: CASRSLQGPSNQPQHF. Here the CDR3 DNA reads TGTGCCAGCAGGTCTCTCCAGGGCCCCAGCAATCAGCCCCAGCATTTT.

In its sample, this clone was seen a few times. The CDR3 sequence: CASSPGQGRTSNEQFF. DNA for the CDR3: TGTGCCAGCAGCCCTGGACAGGGGCGAACGAGCAATGAGCAGTTCTTC. The genes are TRBV7-3 and TRBJ2-1; the match to TRBD1 covers 9 bases. The CDR3 totals 16 residues. Germline V gene lookup returns CDR1 SGHTA and CDR2 FQGTGA. The ends lost 5 bases at V and 6 bases at J; junction bases unmatched: 11.

To note about this clone: No conserved phenylalanine or tryptophan ends this CDR3, so it is likely a read error. V is TRBV4-1 and J is TRBJ2-2; D not certain. The CDR3 consists of 14 residues. Trimming took 1 base from V and 3 from J, leaving 6 bases between them. Germline V CDR1 and CDR2: MGHRA, YSYEKL. CDR3 in amino acids: CASSQVRYTGELFS. The DNA of the CDR3 is TGCGCCAGCAGCCAAGTCAGGTACACCGGGGAGCTGTTTTCT.

The rearrangement links TRBV4-2 to TRBJ2-2, with 7 bases that match TRBD2. The junction had 8 bases not matched to a gene; V was cut back by 0 bases and J by 1 base. The CDR3 covers 18 residues. Germline assignment: CDR1 LGHNA and CDR2 YNFKEQ. This chain's CDR3 is CASSQELLGGGNTGELFF. CDR3 sequence (DNA): TGTGCCAGCAGCCAAGAACTTTTGGGCGGGGGGAACACCGGGGAGCTGTTTTTT.

The chain combines TRBV5-8 with TRBJ2-7; 10 positions agree with TRBD1. The junction had 2 bases not matched to a gene; V was cut back by 5 bases and J by 3 bases. The CDR3 is 13 amino acids. Germline V gene data show CDR1 as SGHTS and CDR2 as YDEGEE. The CDR3 bases are TGTGCCAGCAGAGGACAGGGGGGCTACGAGCAGTACGTC. Amino acids: CASRGQGGYEQYV.

The rearrangement joins TRBV4-1 to TRBJ1-1; 7 bases agree with TRBD1. The V and J ends lost 6 bases and 0 bases, in that order; junction bases with no gene match: 7. CDR3 length: 15 amino acids. Looked up from germline, CDR1 is MGHRA and CDR2 is YSYEKL. The CDR3 bases are TGCGCCAGCAGACAAACCGACAGGGTGAACACTGAAGCTTTCTTT. Amino acid sequence: CASRQTDRVNTEAFF.

This chain links TRBV5-6 with TRBJ1-4; the D gene is possibly TRBD1 (5 bases). The V end was cut by 4 bases, the J end by 0 bases, with 10 bases between. The CDR3 has 15 amino acids. Germline V CDR1 and CDR2: SGHDT, YYEEEE. The CDR3 DNA sequence: TGTGCCAGCAGCAACCTACAGGCAACTAATGAAAAACTGTTTTTT. This sequence encodes CASSNLQATNEKLFF.

This chain uses TRBV7-8 with TRBJ1-5, with D tentatively TRBD1 (5 bases). The V gene's germline CDR1 is SGHVS and CDR2 FQNEAQ. V dropped 5 bases and J dropped 2 bases, with 22 bases sitting between them. This CDR3 is 18 amino acids long. The CDR3 loop is CASSPFRRDLWGNQPQHF. The CDR3 DNA sequence: TGTGCCAGCAGCCCCTTTAGGAGGGACCTGTGGGGCAATCAGCCCCAGCATTTT.

V and J are TRBV23-1 and TRBJ1-4, with D tentatively TRBD1 (5 bases). TRBV23-1 has ORF status, its function being uncertain. This CDR3 contains 16 residues. With 2 bases removed from V and 3 bases from J, the gap between germline ends came to 13 bases. CDR3 in amino acids: CASSQGGRGANEKLFF. The CDR3 nucleotides read TGCGCCAGCAGTCAAGGGGGGAGGGGTGCTAATGAAAAACTGTTTTTT.

This clone came up a few times. The V call is TRBV29-1, the J call TRBJ2-1; 7 nucleotides match TRBD2. Germline lookup yields CDR1 SQVTM and CDR2 ANQGSEA. The CDR3 length is 12 residues. Trimming took 5 bases from V and 8 from J; bases not matched to a gene: 6. The CDR3 DNA reads TGCAGCGTTAAGGGCGGGGGTGATGAGCAGTTCTTC. Its protein product is CSVKGGGDEQFF.

The V and J genes are TRBV4-2 and TRBJ1-2; unclear D gene. The CDR3 has 15 residues. V was clipped by 1 base and J by 4 bases, with 13 bases between them. Germline V gene lookup returns CDR1 LGHNA and CDR2 YNFKEQ. The CDR3 spells CASSQVTESGYGYTF. The CDR3 DNA follows: TGTGCCAGCAGCCAAGTTACCGAATCGGGCTATGGCTACACCTTC.

This chain uses TRBV7-2 with TRBJ2-5, with 7 bases identical to TRBD2. CDR1 is SGHTA and CDR2 is FQGNSA in the germline V gene. The junction had 5 bases not matched to a gene; V was cut back by 1 base and J by 3 bases. This CDR3 is built from 15 residues. CDR3 coding DNA: TGTGCCAGCAGCTTAGTTCGGAGCGGGGAAGAGACCCAGTACTTC. This sequence encodes CASSLVRSGEETQYF.